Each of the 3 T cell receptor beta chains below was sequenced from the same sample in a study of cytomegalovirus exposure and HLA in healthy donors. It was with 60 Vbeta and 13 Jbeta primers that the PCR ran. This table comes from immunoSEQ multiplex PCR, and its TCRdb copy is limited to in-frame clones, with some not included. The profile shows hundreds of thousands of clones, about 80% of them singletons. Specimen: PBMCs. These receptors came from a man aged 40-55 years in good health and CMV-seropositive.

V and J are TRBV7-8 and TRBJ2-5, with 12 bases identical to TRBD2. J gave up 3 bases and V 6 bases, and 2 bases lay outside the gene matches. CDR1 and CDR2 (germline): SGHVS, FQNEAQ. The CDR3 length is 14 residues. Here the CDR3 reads CASRRLAGEETQYF. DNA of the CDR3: TGTGCCAGCAGGCGACTAGCGGGAGAAGAGACCCAGTACTTC.

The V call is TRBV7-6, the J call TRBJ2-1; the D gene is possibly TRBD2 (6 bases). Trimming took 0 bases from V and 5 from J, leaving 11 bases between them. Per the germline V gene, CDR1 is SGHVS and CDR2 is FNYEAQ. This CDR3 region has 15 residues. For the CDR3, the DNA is TGTGCCAGCAGCTTAGCAGGTGCGGGAAACAATGAGCAGTTCTTC. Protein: CASSLAGAGNNEQFF. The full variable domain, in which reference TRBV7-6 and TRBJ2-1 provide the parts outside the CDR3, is GAGVSQSPRYKVTKRGQDVALRCDPISGHVSLYWYRQALGQGPEFLTYFNYEAQQDKSGLPNDRFSAERPEGSISTLTIQRTEQRDSAMYRCASSLAGAGNNEQFFGPGTRLTVL.

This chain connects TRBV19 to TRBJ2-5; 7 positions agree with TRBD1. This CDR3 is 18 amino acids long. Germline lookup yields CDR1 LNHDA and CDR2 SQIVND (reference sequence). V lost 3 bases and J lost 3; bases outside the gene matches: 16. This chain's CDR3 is CASSIVAPTGVGEETQYF. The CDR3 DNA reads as TGTGCCAGTAGTATTGTTGCGCCCACAGGGGTTGGGGAAGAGACCCAGTACTTC.